The source of this T cell receptor (beta chain) is a study of early T cells in non-severe SARS-CoV-2 infection (dated by TCRdb to the early 2020s). Regarding the research as a whole: Because TCR sequencing relied on bulk RNA taken from unsorted whole blood, pairing of alpha and beta chains was not possible.

General study outcomes and caveats: VDJdb matching was skewed toward anti-spike CD8 responses, so virus-specific expansions were likely underestimated and private and CD4 specificities were missed.

V gives up 2 bases and J gives up 4 bases, and the segment between their germline ends measures 14 bases. The CDR1 and CDR2 encoded by the germline V gene (reference sequence) are LNHNV and YYDKDF. CDR3 length: 15 amino acids, cysteine to phenylalanine. The read is trimmed to its CDR3 DNA, 45 bases read in frame from base 1. This was a case-control study nested in a cohort of healthcare workers in London, UK, who had nasopharyngeal swab PCR tests and blood samples taken every week. Healthcare workers were recruited during the week of the UK lockdown, between 23 and 31 March 2020, and followed weekly for up to roughly 15 weeks. A remark on this clonotype: Its target antigen remains unknown. No base quality values were provided; no much bigger clone lies one nucleotide off.

The receptor library was made with 5' RACE. For sequencing, a NextSeq 500 was employed. The TCR library protocol attached unique molecular identifiers to individual cDNA molecules to correct for sequencing error and PCR bias. Both TCR alpha and beta chains were sequenced, and tight co-correlation was observed between alpha and beta sequence abundances in each sample. The original methods were these. Decombinator V4 was used to perform V gene, J gene and CDR3 annotation of TCR sequences. TCRs were defined as expanded if a significant change between any two time points was detected under a Poisson model with p below 0.0001. TCR abundances were normalised to the total number of TCRs sequenced per sample and expressed as counts per million. MAIT TCRs were defined by TRAV1-2 paired with TRAJ12, TRAJ20 or TRAJ33, and iNKT TCRs by TRAV10 paired with TRAJ18. A search of VDJdb, accessed on 1 November 2021, was run for TCRs annotated to CMV, EBV and SARS-CoV-2, with TCRs annotated for multiple antigens excluded. Through fastp at Q25 and MiXCR, TCRdb rebuilt clones from the public reads, retaining in-frame beta chains. Rows with a matching CDR3 protein are joined into one entry that keeps the most common DNA and genes. The V and J calls and clone size come from TCRdb's table, not from the authors' own analysis. This sample comprises 100,000 to 150,000 distinct CDR3 sequences, about 15% of them detected only once. The top ten hold 21% of the sample.

Source material: whole blood. Rearrangement joined TRBV15 to TRBJ2-5; the D gene assignment is ambiguous. This receptor was taken from an adult who was a healthcare worker with PCR-confirmed SARS-CoV-2 infection or an uninfected control (not recorded which). In nucleotide form, the sequence is TGTGCCACCAGCAGAACCTCTAGTTCGGGAGAGACCCAGTACTTC. Its protein reads: CATSRTSSSGETQYF.